Below, 23 T cell receptor beta chains from the same sample are listed, as sequenced in a study of CD8 T cell repertoires and HIV-1 epitope variants. Repertoires were generated with immunoSEQ multiplex PCR, while TCRdb's copy carries only in-frame clones and drops some. Of 90,000 or so clones in the sample, roughly 81% were seen once. Sequencing was carried out using uncultured baseline CD8+ T cells from peripheral blood mononuclear cells (PBMCs). These receptors came from a male donor with HIV.

The count of this clone is one. The chain couples TRBV6-5 to TRBJ1-2; maybe TRBD1 (5 bases). The length of the CDR3 is 14 residues. The germline V gene has CDR1 MNHEY and CDR2 SVGAGI. V lost 1 base and J lost 7, with 13 bases in between. For the CDR3, the DNA is TGTGCCAGCAGTTACTTGGGACCCCCCGGTGGCTACACCTTC. Protein product: CASSYLGPPGGYTF.

As DNA, the CDR3 is TGTGCCAGCTCACCATCGACTAACTATGGCTACACCTTC. Protein sequence: CASSPSTNYGYTF. The gene calls are TRBV18 and TRBJ1-2, with D hard to call. The germline CDR1 and CDR2 sequences are KGHSH and LQKENI. The V end lost 2 bases, the J end lost 0 bases, and 4 bases lay between the germline ends. CDR3 length: 13 residues.

The table lists this clone with many counts. This sequence joins TRBV28 and TRBJ1-1, with D unclear. Per germline, CDR1 MDHEN and CDR2 SYDVKM. V lost 6 bases and J lost 1, with 12 bases in between. The CDR3 extends over 14 amino acids. CDR3 sequence reads: CASRPPLQNTEAFF. In DNA, the CDR3 is TGTGCCAGCAGGCCCCCCCTCCAGAACACTGAAGCTTTCTTT.

The J gene is TRBJ2-1, the V gene TRBV28; the D gene is possibly TRBD2 (5 bases). CDR1 is MDHEN, CDR2 SYDVKM, per germline. The CDR3 has 14 amino acids. V lost 3 bases and J 5 bases, leaving 11 bases between the germline ends. The CDR3 reads CASSFSGRDNEQFF. In nucleotides, the CDR3 is TGTGCCAGCAGTTTTTCCGGGCGGGACAATGAGCAGTTCTTC. The entire variable domain, with the rest obtained from reference TRBV28 and TRBJ2-1, is as follows: DVKVTQSSRYLVKRTGEKVFLECVQDMDHENMFWYRQDPGLGLRLIYFSYDVKMKEKGDIPEGYSVSREKKERFSLILESASTNQTSMYLCASSFSGRDNEQFFGPGTRLTVL.

The chain combines TRBV28 with TRBJ2-5; 11 nucleotides match TRBD1. Losses at the gene ends were 2 bases for V and 2 bases for J; bases not matched to a gene: 4. The CDR3 consists of 16 residues. Per germline, CDR1 MDHEN and CDR2 SYDVKM. In DNA, the CDR3 is TGTGCCAGCAGTTTACCCCGGGACAGGGGGCAAGAGACCCAGTACTTC. It yields the protein CASSLPRDRGQETQYF.

CDR3 residues: CASTSLAPNTEAFF. The CDR3, as DNA: TGTGCCAGCACGTCCTTAGCTCCGAACACTGAAGCTTTCTTT. The chain has TRBV5-6 and TRBJ1-1; no reliable D call. Germline CDR1 reads SGHDT; CDR2 reads YYEEEE. Trimming removed 6 bases from V and 1 base from J, with 13 bases in between. This CDR3 comprises 14 residues.

V gene TRBV7-2 combines with J gene TRBJ1-4; D may be TRBD1 (5 bases). V shed 6 bases and J shed 10 bases, with 15 bases lying between them. The CDR3 spans 13 residues. CDR1 and CDR2 from the germline V gene are SGHTA and FQGNSA. CDR3 amino acids: CASSSTRVRKLFF. The CDR3 bases are TGTGCCAGCAGTAGTACCAGGGTGAGAAAACTGTTTTTT.

A remark on this clone: A much larger clone is a single base away; this may be a read error. The chain couples TRBV7-2 to TRBJ2-1; D could derive from TRBD1 or TRBD2 (5 bases each). Germline loops: CDR1 SGHTA, CDR2 FQGNSA. The CDR3 consists of 14 residues. V was clipped by 0 bases and J by 4 bases, with 7 bases between them. The DNA of the CDR3 is TGTGCCAGCAGCTTAGCGGGGGAGTACAATGAGCAGTTCTTC. Translating gives CASSLAGEYNEQFF. The full variable domain, completed using reference TRBV7-2 and TRBJ2-1, is GAGVSQSPSNKVTEKGKDVELRCDPISGHTALYWYRQSLGQGLEFLIYFQGNSAPDKSGLPSDRFSAERTGGSVSTLTIQRTQQEDSAVYLCASSLAGEYNEQFFGPGTRLTVL.

The chain combines TRBV15 with TRBJ2-7, with no clear D. Germline V lookup: CDR1 LNHNV, CDR2 YYDKDF (reference sequence). The CDR3 covers 14 residues. Trimming took 0 bases from V and 2 from J, leaving 8 bases between them. The CDR3 region is CATSRDPPPYEQYF. CDR3 sequence (DNA): TGTGCCACCAGCAGAGATCCCCCCCCCTACGAGCAGTACTTC. Full variable domain (remainder filled in from reference TRBV15 and TRBJ2-7): DAMVIQNPRYQVTQFGKPVTLSCSQTLNHNVMYWYQQKSSQAPKLLFHYYDKDFNNEADTPDNFQSRRPNTSFCFLDIRSPGLGDTAMYLCATSRDPPPYEQYFGPGTRLTVT.

The V call is TRBV5-1, the J call TRBJ2-5, with 16 bases lining up with TRBD2. J lost 2 bases, V lost 0 bases, and 7 bases had no gene match. The CDR3 contains 19 residues. Looked up from germline, CDR1 is SGHRS and CDR2 is YFSETQ. CDR3 DNA sequence: TGCGCCAGCAGCTTGGCGGGGACTAGCGGGAGGGCCGGGCAAGAGACCCAGTACTTC. Its translation: CASSLAGTSGRAGQETQYF.

This chain links TRBV27 with TRBJ2-7; 9 positions agree with TRBD1. The V gene end was trimmed by 6 bases and the J gene end by 4 bases; junction bases not matched to a gene: 7. Germline assignment: CDR1 MNHEY and CDR2 SMNVEV (reference sequence). The CDR3 extends over 14 amino acids. CDR3 nucleotides: TGTGCCAGCAGCCAGGGACAGGGAGGGTACGAGCAGTACTTC. Its translation: CASSQGQGGYEQYF.

V usage is TRBV4-1 and J usage is TRBJ2-7, with D possibly being TRBD1 (5 bases). V lost 5 bases and J 2 bases, leaving 13 bases between the germline ends. The CDR3 has 14 amino acids. CDR1 and CDR2 from the germline V gene are MGHRA and YSYEKL. CDR3 in DNA: TGCGCCAGCAGCTCCAGGGCGATTACCTACGAGCAGTACTTC. It encodes CASSSRAITYEQYF.

This clone was observed at least ten times. The chain has TRBV4-3 and TRBJ1-6; D call uncertain. This CDR3 comprises 14 residues. V shed 1 base and J shed 8 bases, with 9 bases lying between them. CDR1 LGHNA and CDR2 YSLEER come from the germline V gene. CDR3 bases: TGCGCCAGCAGCCAAGGGCCAGACGATTCACCCCTCCACTTT. It is translated as CASSQGPDDSPLHF.

The chain combines TRBV28 with TRBJ2-6; no clear D. Trimming removed 5 bases at V and 2 bases at J, with 10 bases between. There are 15 residues in the CDR3. Germline V gives CDR1 MDHEN, CDR2 SYDVKM. The CDR3 loop reads CASSRMSTGANVLTF. The CDR3 coding sequence is TGTGCCAGCAGTCGTATGAGTACTGGGGCCAACGTCCTGACTTTC.

V usage is TRBV29-1 and J usage is TRBJ1-2; TRBD1 matches at 10 bases. The trim removed 0 bases at V and 4 bases at J, leaving 5 bases unmatched. Germline CDR1 is SQVTM and CDR2 is ANQGSEA. The CDR3 has 15 residues. The CDR3 sequence: CSVEEPGQGSYGYTF. The CDR3 DNA is TGCAGCGTTGAAGAACCGGGACAGGGGAGCTATGGCTACACCTTC.

The chain uses TRBV27 and TRBJ2-7; the match to TRBD2 covers 7 bases. The CDR3 has 14 amino acids. The junction had 5 bases not matched to a gene; V was cut back by 5 bases and J by 1 base. Per germline, CDR1 MNHEY and CDR2 SMNVEV (reference sequence). The chain's CDR3 is CASSGRAGSYEQYF. Here the CDR3 DNA reads TGTGCCAGCAGTGGAAGAGCGGGATCCTACGAGCAGTACTTC.

This chain connects TRBV4-1 to TRBJ2-1, with 10 nucleotides matching TRBD2. In germline, CDR1 is MGHRA, CDR2 YSYEKL. Trimming removed 4 bases from V and 9 bases from J; junction bases left unmatched: 12. The CDR3 length is 16 residues. The DNA of the CDR3 is TGCGCCAGCAGCCCAACGCCTAGCGGGAGTAGGGGTGAGCAGTTCTTC. This encodes CASSPTPSGSRGEQFF.

The chain employs TRBV7-6 and TRBJ2-2, with a tentative D call TRBD1 (6 bases). CDR3 length equals 16 residues. Germline V gene lookup returns CDR1 SGHVS and CDR2 FNYEAQ. Trimming removed 4 bases at V and 1 base at J, with 13 bases between. DNA for the CDR3: TGTGCCAGCAGCTCTCAGGGGTTTGGGAACACCGGGGAGCTGTTTTTT. Translation gives CASSSQGFGNTGELFF.

This clone occurred a few times. The CDR3 sequence: CASGGGGGFSTDTQYF. The CDR3 nucleotides are TGTGCCAGCGGTGGCGGGGGGGGATTTAGCACAGATACGCAGTATTTT. The chain links TRBV7-2 to TRBJ2-3; 9 nucleotides align to TRBD2. There are 16 residues in the CDR3. V was clipped by 8 bases and J by 0 bases; unmatched bases: 9. Germline CDR1 and CDR2: SGHTA and FQGNSA.

The chain carries TRBV7-2 and TRBJ1-2, with D tentatively TRBD1 (5 bases). The germline gives CDR1 SGHTA, CDR2 FQGNSA. CDR3 size: 13 residues. Trimming cost V 1 base and J 7 bases, with 10 bases left between them. CDR3 DNA: TGTGCCAGCAGCTTAGAGGGGTTTGGTGGCTACACCTTC. Protein sequence: CASSLEGFGGYTF. Combining the CDR3 with reference TRBV7-2 and TRBJ1-2 gives the whole variable domain GAGVSQSPSNKVTEKGKDVELRCDPISGHTALYWYRQSLGQGLEFLIYFQGNSAPDKSGLPSDRFSAERTGGSVSTLTIQRTQQEDSAVYLCASSLEGFGGYTFGSGTRLTVV.

This clone was found a few times. The junction does not match germline at one end; this may be a read error. This chain joins TRBV6-6 and TRBJ1-2, with 12 nucleotides matching TRBD1. The germline V gene has CDR1 MNHNY and CDR2 SVGAGI (reference sequence). The length of the CDR3 is 14 residues. The CDR3 spells CASSHSGQGAGYTF. As DNA, the CDR3 is TGTGCCAGCAGTCACTCGGGACAGGGGGCTGGCTACACCTTC.

CDR3 region: CASSVDRVVDTQYF. The CDR3 DNA is TGTGCCAGCAGTGTGGACAGGGTAGTGGATACGCAGTATTTT. The gene calls are TRBV6-1 and TRBJ2-3, with TRBD1 identical over 8 bases. The V gene end was trimmed by 4 bases and the J gene end by 6 bases; junction bases not matched to a gene: 6. This CDR3 is built from 14 residues. Per germline, CDR1 MNHNS and CDR2 SASEGT.

The chain uses TRBV5-5 and TRBJ2-7; a weak D match, TRBD1 (6 bases). This CDR3 has 15 residues. Trimming removed 0 bases at V and 2 bases at J, with 12 bases between. Germline V gives CDR1 SGHKS, CDR2 YYEKEE (reference sequence). The DNA for the CDR3 is TGTGCCAGCAGCTTGGATGGCGCAGGGGCCTACGAGCAGTACTTC. Its translation is CASSLDGAGAYEQYF.